One T cell receptor beta chain is described in this entry. Its antigen is as yet unknown. The data stem from a study of graft-versus-host responses after intestinal transplantation. Study-level information: The study gave all recipients anti-thymocyte globulin induction, then tacrolimus and steroids for 2 to 3 years. General observations from the study: Within the allografts of patients who had graft-donor T cell macrochimerism, graft-versus-host to host-versus-graft clonal ratios were high. GvH clones were found in recipient marrow; some appeared first in ileum or blood.

The junction had 8 bases not matched to a gene; V was cut back by 0 bases and J by 9 bases. The CDR3 covers 15 residues. In germline, CDR1 is SGDLS, CDR2 YYNGEE. Assay: immunoSEQ multiplex PCR; the TCRdb copy retains only in-frame clones and omits some. This table has more than 95,000 clones, approximately 93% appearing once. This specimen was unstimulated CD8+ T cells sorted from spleen or lymph node cells, taken before intestinal transplant. The TCR comes from a human donor who received an intestinal transplant. This chain links TRBV9 with TRBJ2-1; 8 positions agree with TRBD2. CDR3 coding DNA: TGTGCCAGCAGCGTAGGACCTCGGGGGGGCACTGAGCAGTTCTTC. Its translation is CASSVGPRGGTEQFF.